Each of the 16 T cell receptor beta chains below was sequenced from the same sample in a study of cytomegalovirus exposure and HLA in healthy donors. This table comes from immunoSEQ multiplex PCR, and its TCRdb copy is limited to in-frame clones, with some not included. The sample lists 100,000 to 150,000 clones, roughly 89% occurring once. Sequenced input: PBMCs. The receptors stem from a woman aged 18-29 years in good health and CMV-seronegative.

V usage is TRBV2 and J usage is TRBJ1-1; D unclear. Trimming removed 5 bases from V and 5 bases from J, with 9 bases in between. The CDR3 sequence is 12 residues long. Germline CDR1 is SNHLY and CDR2 is FYNNEI. The CDR3, as DNA: TGTGCCAGCAGTCGGGAGAGGACTGAAGCTTTCTTT. Protein product: CASSRERTEAFF.

The V gene is TRBV7-2, the J gene TRBJ2-1; perhaps TRBD2 as D (6 bases). Germline CDR1 SGHTA, CDR2 FQGNSA. The ends were cut back, 3 bases at V and 8 bases at J, with 17 bases in the middle. The length of the CDR3 is 15 residues. CDR3 sequence reads: CASSLMVTRTDEQFF. CDR3 sequence (DNA): TGTGCCAGCAGCTTGATGGTGACTAGAACCGATGAGCAGTTCTTC.

This clone was seen more than once but under ten times. The gene calls are TRBV9 and TRBJ1-2; possibly TRBD1 for D (6 bases). V was cut by 6 bases and J by 4 bases, with 22 bases left in between. In germline, CDR1 is SGDLS, CDR2 YYNGEE. The CDR3 runs to 16 residues. CDR3: CASTATEIGTPYGYTF. The CDR3, as DNA: TGTGCCAGCACCGCCACCGAGATCGGGACACCCTATGGCTACACCTTC.

The chain is built from TRBV5-1 and TRBJ2-1; D unresolved. V was cut by 5 bases and J by 5 bases, with 11 bases left in between. The CDR3 length is 13 residues. Germline V gene lookup returns CDR1 SGHRS and CDR2 YFSETQ. The CDR3 bases are TGCGCCAGCAGGCATGGAGATGACAATGAGCAGTTCTTC. Its translation is CASRHGDDNEQFF. Supplemented by reference TRBV5-1 and TRBJ2-1, the full variable domain reads KAGVTQTPRYLIKTRGQQVTLSCSPISGHRSVSWYQQTPGQGLQFLFEYFSETQRNKGNFPGRFSGRQFSNSRSEMNVSTLELGDSALYLCASRHGDDNEQFFGPGTRLTVL.

The J gene is TRBJ2-3, the V gene TRBV5-1; 7 bases match TRBD1. This CDR3 has 14 amino acids. V trimming: 4 bases; J trimming: 0 bases; junction bases outside the gene matches: 2. Per germline, CDR1 SGHRS and CDR2 YFSETQ. In nucleotides, the CDR3 is TGCGCCAGCAGCGGGGACAGTAGCACAGATACGCAGTATTTT. As protein: CASSGDSSTDTQYF.

The chain employs TRBV6-4 and TRBJ1-5; D not resolved. Trimming shortened V by 8 bases and J by 3 bases, and 17 bases separated the two germline ends. Germline CDR1 and CDR2: MRHNA and SNTAGT. This CDR3 has 15 residues. DNA for the CDR3: TGTGCCAGCCATATTTCGCGGGCCTTCAATCAGCCCCAGCATTTT. Translation gives CASHISRAFNQPQHF.

The chain employs TRBV2 and TRBJ2-5; TRBD1 matches 11 bases. This CDR3 is built from 14 residues. V shed 2 bases, J shed 10 bases, and the junction held 6 bases outside the gene matches. Germline V gene data show CDR1 as SNHLY and CDR2 as FYNNEI. The CDR3: CASSERGQGGHQYF. CDR3 bases: TGTGCCAGCAGTGAAAGGGGACAGGGGGGCCACCAGTACTTC.

The chain uses TRBV28 and TRBJ2-5; D unresolved. The CDR3 consists of 14 residues. Trimming left V 3 bases short and J 3 bases short, with 11 bases between. The germline V gene encodes CDR1 MDHEN and CDR2 SYDVKM. The CDR3: CASSLVERKETQYF. The DNA of the CDR3 is TGTGCCAGCAGTTTGGTGGAGAGGAAAGAGACCCAGTACTTC.

The V call is TRBV5-1, the J call TRBJ2-7; perhaps TRBD2 as D (6 bases). Trimming shortened V by 2 bases and J by 6 bases, and 12 bases separated the two germline ends. Germline V gene lookup returns CDR1 SGHRS and CDR2 YFSETQ. The CDR3 has 13 amino acids. CDR3 protein: CASSFREASEQYF. Here the CDR3 DNA reads TGCGCCAGCAGCTTCAGGGAGGCCTCCGAGCAGTACTTC.

The DNA of the CDR3 is TGCGCCAGCAGCCAACAGGGGGCGTCGGCCGAGCAGTACTTC. Protein product: CASSQQGASAEQYF. J is TRBJ2-7 and V is TRBV5-1; 9 bases are a match to TRBD1. V lost 4 bases to trimming and J lost 6 bases; unmatched junction nucleotides: 8. Per germline, CDR1 SGHRS and CDR2 YFSETQ. This CDR3 comprises 14 residues.

The V and J genes are TRBV19 and TRBJ1-4, with TRBD1 as a possible D gene (5 bases). CDR3 length: 16 residues. Germline V gene sequence: CDR1 LNHDA, CDR2 SQIVND (reference sequence). With 5 bases removed from V and 10 bases from J, the gap between germline ends came to 23 bases. This chain's CDR3 is CASSAPGGAPSVKLFF. CDR3 nucleotide sequence: TGTGCCAGTAGTGCGCCCGGCGGGGCGCCGTCGGTAAAACTGTTTTTT.

The rearrangement links TRBV4-1 to TRBJ1-1; D gene uncertain. Germline V CDR1 and CDR2: MGHRA, YSYEKL. CDR3 length: 13 amino acids. Trimming stripped 4 bases from V and 4 bases from J, with 10 bases between. As DNA, the CDR3 is TGCGCCAGCAGCCTGCGATTATCCACTGAAGCTTTCTTT. Its translation is CASSLRLSTEAFF.

This clone was detected once. For the CDR3, the DNA is TGTGCCAGCAGTTTAGTGCTAAACTATGGCTACACCTTC. Translation: CASSLVLNYGYTF. The chain employs TRBV28 and TRBJ1-2; no reliable D call. Germline V gene data show CDR1 as MDHEN and CDR2 as SYDVKM. This CDR3 region has 13 residues. The V and J ends lost 2 bases and 2 bases respectively, with 6 bases between them.

The DNA of the CDR3 is TGTGCCAGCAGCGCAAAGACAGGGGGACTAGCGGGGCACTCCTACGAGCAGTACTTC. Amino acid sequence: CASSAKTGGLAGHSYEQYF. This rearrangement joins TRBV7-8 to TRBJ2-7; 13 nucleotides line up with TRBD2. J lost 0 bases, V lost 5 bases, and 13 bases had no gene match. The CDR3 is made up of 19 amino acids. The V gene's germline CDR1 is SGHVS and CDR2 FQNEAQ.

This clone is judged medium-sized (0.01 to 0.1%). This sequence joins TRBV6-6 and TRBJ1-3; D gene ambiguous. The V and J ends lost 2 bases and 0 bases respectively, with 5 bases between them. In germline, CDR1 is MNHNY, CDR2 SVGAGI (reference sequence). There are 14 residues in the CDR3. The CDR3 region is CASSYRDSGNTIYF. The CDR3 region has the DNA TGTGCCAGCAGTTACCGGGACTCTGGAAACACCATATATTTT.

This rearrangement joins TRBV5-1 to TRBJ2-1; weak D call: TRBD2 (5 bases). V lost 0 bases to trimming and J lost 4 bases, with 11 bases between them. CDR1 SGHRS and CDR2 YFSETQ come from the germline V gene. The CDR3 has 15 residues. CDR3 bases: TGCGCCAGCAGCTTGGGTCCAGCGGATTACAATGAGCAGTTCTTC. Protein sequence: CASSLGPADYNEQFF.